Listed here are 27 T cell receptor beta chains from one sample, sequenced in a study of regulatory T cells in long-lasting Graves disease. According to the study, TCR beta libraries were built with iRepertoire HTBI primers and CDR3-region Arm-PCR. TCRdb reprocessed the multiplex PCR reads with MiXCR, giving one entry per CDR3 protein. The sample lists approximately 400,000 distinct CDR3 sequences; roughly a sixth were seen once. The time point is: newly diagnosed GD, antithyroid drugs for less than 3 months. Preparation of the TCR library used RNA extracted from PBMCs. Specimen: peripheral blood mononuclear cells (PBMCs), collected at new diagnosis, from a patient treated with antithyroid drugs. The origin of the receptors is a female donor with Graves disease.

The chain is built from TRBV7-6 and TRBJ1-3; no reliable D call. V dropped 1 base and J dropped 6 bases, with 7 bases sitting between them. Germline V gene lookup returns CDR1 SGHVS and CDR2 FNYEAQ. The CDR3 spans 13 residues. CDR3 in amino acids: CASSLGQLNTIYF. The CDR3 DNA sequence: TGTGCCAGCAGCTTAGGGCAACTAAACACCATATATTTT.

This clonotype was seen a handful of times. The CDR3 here is CASSQDPGQDYSGANVLTF. As DNA, the CDR3 is TGTGCCAGCAGCCAAGATCCAGGGCAGGATTACTCTGGGGCCAACGTCCTGACTTTC. The chain couples TRBV4-2 to TRBJ2-6, with TRBD1 as a possible D gene (5 bases). Germline V gene data show CDR1 as LGHNA and CDR2 as YNFKEQ. Trimming shortened V by 0 bases and J by 0 bases, and 15 bases separated the two germline ends. The CDR3 consists of 19 residues.

This clonotype was seen repeatedly, ten times or more. This chain joins TRBV11-2 and TRBJ2-7, with 9 bases fitting TRBD2. After removal of 2 bases from V and 0 bases from J, the junction contained 8 bases not matched to a gene. The CDR3 has 17 residues. CDR1 and CDR2 (germline): SGHAT, FQNNGV. The DNA for the CDR3 is TGTGCCAGCAGCTTATCGCTTGGTAGCGGGAGCTCCTACGAGCAGTACTTC. Its protein is CASSLSLGSGSSYEQYF. Full variable domain (remainder filled in from reference TRBV11-2 and TRBJ2-7): EAGVAQSPRYKIIEKRQSVAFWCNPISGHATLYWYQQILGQGPKLLIQFQNNGVVDDSQLPKDRFSAERLKGVDSTLKIQPAKLEDSAVYLCASSLSLGSGSSYEQYFGPGTRLTVT.

This clonotype was counted a few times. This chain joins TRBV12-3 or TRBV12-4 and TRBJ1-5; no reliable D call. V lost 6 bases to trimming and J lost 1 base, with 7 bases between them. The CDR3 spans 13 residues. CDR3 sequence: CASREMSNQPQHF. CDR3 nucleotide sequence: TGTGCCAGCAGGGAGATGAGCAATCAGCCCCAGCATTTT.

This rearrangement joins TRBV2 to TRBJ2-1; D is undetermined. The CDR3 length is 12 residues. Per the germline V gene, CDR1 is SNHLY and CDR2 is FYNNEI. Trimming removed 8 bases at V and 6 bases at J, with 11 bases between. CDR3 amino acids: CASGVMGNEQFF. CDR3 in DNA: TGTGCCAGCGGGGTGATGGGCAATGAGCAGTTCTTC.

In this sample, this clonotype turned up many times. The CDR3 coding sequence is TGTGCCAGCAGCTCACCGGGACTAGCGGGAGTTCGATCAGCCAAAAACATTCAGTACTTC. As protein: CASSSPGLAGVRSAKNIQYF. V and J are TRBV7-2 and TRBJ2-4; TRBD2 matches at 14 bases. Looked up from germline, CDR1 is SGHTA and CDR2 is FQGNSA. The ends lost 4 bases at V and 0 bases at J; junction bases unmatched: 11. The CDR3 sequence is 20 residues long.

This clonotype has a handful of counts. The chain uses TRBV9 and TRBJ2-2, with D maybe TRBD1 (5 bases). The CDR3 totals 17 residues. The germline gives CDR1 SGDLS, CDR2 YYNGEE. V was shortened by 4 bases and J by 6 bases, with 22 bases between the two germline ends. CDR3 sequence reads: CASSPHGDSFFPGELFF. CDR3 DNA: TGTGCCAGCAGCCCCCACGGTGACAGCTTTTTCCCCGGGGAGCTGTTTTTT.

CDR3 amino acids: CASTTRDRKDTEAFF. CDR3 DNA sequence: TGTGCCAGTACGACTCGGGACAGGAAAGACACTGAAGCTTTCTTT. The chain links TRBV19 to TRBJ1-1, with 8 nucleotides matching TRBD1. V lost 7 bases, J lost 3 bases, and 10 bases stayed unmatched. Germline-derived CDR1 and CDR2 are LNHDA and SQIVND (reference sequence). This CDR3 region has 15 residues.

This clonotype was seen more than once but under ten times. The chain carries TRBV4-3 and TRBJ1-1; 11 bases are a match to TRBD1. V lost 3 bases to trimming and J lost 2 bases; unmatched junction nucleotides: 2. CDR3 length equals 15 residues. CDR1 is LGHNA, CDR2 YSLEER, per germline. CDR3 sequence (DNA): TGCGCCAGCAGCCATAGGACAGGGGGCAACACTGAAGCTTTCTTT. Translating gives CASSHRTGGNTEAFF.

This clonotype was counted many times. The chain is built from TRBV2 and TRBJ2-5; TRBD1 might be the D (6 bases). The CDR3 runs 14 residues. The ends were cut back, 10 bases at V and 0 bases at J, with 15 bases in the middle. Germline assignment: CDR1 SNHLY and CDR2 FYNNEI. The CDR3 here is CATEPQGNQETQYF. CDR3 DNA: TGTGCCACCGAACCACAGGGTAACCAAGAGACCCAGTACTTC.

This chain's CDR3 is CASSSGQGDPGELFF. The DNA of the CDR3 is TGTGCCAGCAGCTCCGGACAGGGCGATCCCGGGGAGCTGTTTTTT. The rearrangement uses TRBV7-9 and TRBJ2-2; 8 bases match TRBD1. Germline V gene lookup returns CDR1 SEHNR and CDR2 FQNEAQ (reference sequence). V shed 4 bases, J shed 6 bases, and the junction held 7 bases outside the gene matches. The CDR3 has 15 amino acids.

The V call is TRBV10-3, the J call TRBJ2-2; the D is unclear. V was clipped by 7 bases and J by 0 bases, with 12 bases between them. The CDR3 is 15 residues long. Looked up from germline, CDR1 is ENHRY and CDR2 is SYGVKD. In DNA, the CDR3 is TGTGCCATCACGTCGGGTCAAACGAACACCGGGGAGCTGTTTTTT. Its protein is CAITSGQTNTGELFF.

The rearrangement links TRBV6-1 to TRBJ1-1; D ambiguous. Trimming removed 10 bases at V and 7 bases at J, with 10 bases between. The germline V gene has CDR1 MNHNS and CDR2 SASEGT. This CDR3 is 10 amino acids long. The CDR3 DNA follows: TGTGCCATCCCCCAGTGTGAAGCTTTCTTT. Translation gives CAIPQCEAFF.

This clonotype was recorded many times. The chain carries TRBV6-5 and TRBJ2-1; possible D gene TRBD2, 5 bases. Trimming cost V 2 bases and J 3 bases, with 11 bases left between them. CDR3 length: 15 amino acids. Germline values: CDR1 MNHEY, CDR2 SVGAGI. The CDR3 nucleotides are TGTGCCAGCAGTTACGGGCTAGCAGACTACAATGAGCAGTTCTTC. It encodes CASSYGLADYNEQFF.

The chain has TRBV7-2 and TRBJ2-2; 8 nucleotides align to TRBD2. Germline trimming cut 3 bases from V and 1 base from J; bases unmatched to any gene: 4. The CDR3 is made up of 16 amino acids. CDR1 and CDR2 (germline): SGHTA, FQGNSA. The CDR3 protein is CASSLAGGGNTGELFF. The CDR3 nucleotides read TGTGCCAGCAGCTTGGCCGGGGGGGGGAACACCGGGGAGCTGTTTTTT.

This clonotype was detected only a few times. This chain links TRBV29-1 with TRBJ1-2, with D tentatively TRBD1 (5 bases). CDR1 is SQVTM, CDR2 ANQGSEA, per germline. The germline V and J ends were trimmed by 5 bases and 3 bases, with 19 bases remaining between them. The CDR3 extends over 15 amino acids. The CDR3 reads CSVLSRGGPDYGYTF. The CDR3 DNA is TGCAGCGTTCTCTCGAGGGGAGGACCGGACTATGGCTACACCTTC.

This clonotype was picked up many times. The chain links TRBV5-1 to TRBJ1-2; 9 bases map to TRBD1. V was clipped by 4 bases and J by 2 bases; unmatched bases: 6. The CDR3 is 15 amino acids. Per the germline V gene, CDR1 is SGHRS and CDR2 is YFSETQ. CDR3 bases: TGCGCCAGCAGCCGGACAGGGGACACGAACTATGGCTACACCTTC. Its protein product is CASSRTGDTNYGYTF.

The CDR3 region is CASSIGDRDARSKAFF. In DNA, the CDR3 is TGTGCCAGCAGCATAGGCGACCGGGACGCCCGAAGTAAAGCTTTCTTT. This sequence joins TRBV7-9 and TRBJ1-1; D is perhaps TRBD1 (5 bases). The CDR3 sequence is 16 residues long. V lost 5 bases and J 9 bases, leaving 25 bases between the germline ends. Germline loops: CDR1 SEHNR, CDR2 FQNEAQ (reference sequence).

This clonotype was recorded at least ten times. The chain has TRBV7-2 and TRBJ2-7; D uncertain. The V end was cut by 1 base, the J end by 0 bases, with 10 bases between. CDR1 SGHTA and CDR2 FQGNSA come from the germline V gene. CDR3 length equals 15 residues. Written as DNA, the CDR3 is TGTGCCAGCAGCTTAGAGTGGCGAGCCTCCTACGAGCAGTACTTC. Amino acid sequence: CASSLEWRASYEQYF.

The genes are TRBV6-8 and TRBJ2-7; TRBD2 matches 10 bases. The CDR3 totals 14 residues. Losses at the gene ends were 5 bases for V and 3 bases for J; bases not matched to a gene: 4. CDR1 and CDR2 (germline): MNHGY, SAAAGT. As DNA, the CDR3 is TGTGCCAGCAGTGCCCTAGCGGGAGTCTACGAGCAGTACTTC. Translated, it gives CASSALAGVYEQYF.

J is TRBJ1-1 and V is TRBV25-1; the D gene is possibly TRBD1 (5 bases). The ends were cut back, 6 bases at V and 11 bases at J, with 19 bases in the middle. The CDR3 runs to 13 residues. Per the germline V gene, CDR1 is MGHDK and CDR2 is SYGVNS. The CDR3 DNA sequence: TGTGCCAGCAGCCCCGGGGGGGGAGTGGAGGCTTTCTTT. Translation gives CASSPGGGVEAFF.

V and J are TRBV27 and TRBJ1-2, with 9 bases aligning to TRBD1. Germline lookup yields CDR1 MNHEY and CDR2 SMNVEV (reference sequence). V was pared by 6 bases and J by 7 bases, with 3 bases of the junction left unmatched. The CDR3 length is 12 residues. The CDR3 reads CASSETGGGYTF. CDR3 sequence (DNA): TGTGCCAGCAGCGAGACAGGGGGTGGCTACACCTTC.

This clonotype was seen ten or more times. The CDR3: CASSARGAGPSYEQYF. The CDR3 nucleotides read TGTGCCAGCAGTGCCCGGGGAGCGGGACCCTCCTACGAGCAGTACTTC. The V call is TRBV6-1, the J call TRBJ2-7, with TRBD2 identical over 7 bases. The CDR3 is 16 amino acids. Losses at the gene ends were 4 bases for V and 0 bases for J; bases not matched to a gene: 9. Germline CDR1 is MNHNS and CDR2 is SASEGT.

In its sample, this clonotype was seen many times. The chain joins TRBV6-2 or TRBV6-3 to TRBJ2-5; D might be TRBD1 (6 bases). The V end lost 2 bases, the J end lost 2 bases, and 15 bases lay between the germline ends. The CDR3 is made up of 16 amino acids. CDR1 and CDR2 (germline): MNHEY, SVGEGT. CDR3 protein: CASSYGRDNKQETQYF. The CDR3 nucleotides are TGTGCCAGCAGTTACGGCCGGGACAACAAACAAGAGACCCAGTACTTC.

Of note for this clonotype: It may be a read error: a sequence one base away is much more abundant. The chain employs TRBV5-1 and TRBJ2-7; tentative D call: TRBD1 (7 bases). This CDR3 comprises 13 residues. Germline V lookup: CDR1 SGHRS, CDR2 YFSETQ. CDR3 region: CVSRRGPSYEQYF. The CDR3 nucleotides read TGCGTCAGCAGGAGGGGGCCCTCCTACGAGCAGTACTTC. The variable domain in full, with the rest retrieved from reference TRBV5-1 and TRBJ2-7, is KAGVTQTPRYLIKTRGQQVTLSCSPISGHRSVSWYQQTPGQGLQFLFEYFSETQRNKGNFPGRFSGRQFSNSRSEMNVSTLELGDSALYLCVSRRGPSYEQYFGPGTRLTVT.

This clonotype was seen more than once but under ten times. The rearrangement uses TRBV7-6 and TRBJ2-7, with D possibly matching TRBD1 (5 bases). CDR1 is SGHVS, CDR2 FNYEAQ, per germline. This CDR3 spans 15 amino acids. The germline V and J ends were trimmed by 2 bases and 4 bases, with 15 bases remaining between them. The CDR3: CASSLTPTEEYEQYF. In DNA form, the CDR3 reads TGTGCCAGCAGCTTAACGCCGACAGAAGAGTACGAGCAGTACTTC.

This clonotype has ten or more counts. The CDR3 spells CASSLGTEGIGELFF. The DNA of the CDR3 is TGCGCCAGCAGCTTGGGGACGGAGGGTATCGGGGAGCTGTTTTTT. The chain carries TRBV5-1 and TRBJ2-2; D is perhaps TRBD2 (6 bases). Trimming pared 0 bases from V and 7 bases from J, leaving 13 bases between. The CDR3 totals 15 residues. Germline V lookup: CDR1 SGHRS, CDR2 YFSETQ.